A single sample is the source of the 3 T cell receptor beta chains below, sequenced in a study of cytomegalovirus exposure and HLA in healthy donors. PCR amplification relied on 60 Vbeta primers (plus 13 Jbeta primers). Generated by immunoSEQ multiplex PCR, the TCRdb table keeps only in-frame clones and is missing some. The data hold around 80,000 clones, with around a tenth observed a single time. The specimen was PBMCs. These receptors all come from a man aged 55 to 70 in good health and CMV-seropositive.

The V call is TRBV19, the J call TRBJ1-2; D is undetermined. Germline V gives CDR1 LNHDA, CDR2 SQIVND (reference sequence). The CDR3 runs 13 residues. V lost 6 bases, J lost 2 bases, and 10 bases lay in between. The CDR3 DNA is TGTGCCAGTAGACTCGATCTGAACTATGGCTACACCTTC. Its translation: CASRLDLNYGYTF.

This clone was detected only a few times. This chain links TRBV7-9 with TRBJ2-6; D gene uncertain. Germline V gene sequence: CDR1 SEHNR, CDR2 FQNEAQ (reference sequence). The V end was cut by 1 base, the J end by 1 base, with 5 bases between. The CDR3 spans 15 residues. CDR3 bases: TGTGCCAGCAGCTTAGATTCGTCTGGGGCCAACGTCCTGACTTTC. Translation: CASSLDSSGANVLTF. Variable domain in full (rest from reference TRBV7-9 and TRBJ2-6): DTGVSQNPRHKITKRGQNVTFRCDPISEHNRLYWYRQTLGQGPEFLTYFQNEAQLEKSRLLSDRFSAERPKGSFSTLEIQRTEQGDSAMYLCASSLDSSGANVLTFGAGSRLTVL.

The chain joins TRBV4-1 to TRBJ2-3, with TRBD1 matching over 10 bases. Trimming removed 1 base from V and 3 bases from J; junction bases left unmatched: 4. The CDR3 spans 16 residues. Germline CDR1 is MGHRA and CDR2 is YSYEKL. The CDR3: CASSQGDRGLTDTQYF. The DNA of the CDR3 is TGCGCCAGCAGCCAAGGTGACAGGGGGCTTACAGATACGCAGTATTTT.